A selection of T cell receptor beta chains follows, all from one sample in a study of CD8+ T cells in alopecia areata. TCRdb's table, derived via immunoSEQ multiplex PCR, lists solely in-frame clones and lacks some. The sample holds 140,000 to 150,000 clones, 54% seen once. The sequencing used CD8+ T cells sorted from blood, collected at week 4, from a patient treated with tofacitinib. The receptors shown here come from a human donor with alopecia areata. Each CDR3 is given with its conserved first and last residue. The D gene is left open where the match is weak. Some rows mark clone size as missing; the rest say once, few, many or name a class of expanded clone.

D gene,clone size,CDR3 length,J gene,V gene,CDR3 DNA,CDR3 protein
NA,once,14,TRBJ2-1,TRBV6-5,TGTGCCAGCAGCCCGGGGGACCGCTACAATGAGCAGTTCTTC,CASSPGDRYNEQFF
NA,few,13,TRBJ2-3,TRBV23-1,TGCGCCAGCAGGCAGGGGTTTGCAGATACGCAGTATTTT,CASRQGFADTQYF
TRBD1,NA,14,TRBJ1-1,TRBV4-2,TGTGCCAGCAGCTTGGGACAGGGAAACACTGAAGCTTTCTTT,CASSLGQGNTEAFF
TRBD1,few,13,TRBJ2-7,TRBV29-1,TGCAGCGTCACCGGGACAGTCCCCTACGAGCAGTACTTC,CSVTGTVPYEQYF
TRBD2,NA,15,TRBJ2-5,TRBV9,TGTGCCAGCAGCGTAGTAGCGGGGGGGGCAGAGACCCAGTACTTC,CASSVVAGGAETQYF
NA,NA,11,TRBJ1-1,TRBV29-1,TGCAGCGTTTTGGTGGGGACTGAAGCTTTCTTT,CSVLVGTEAFF
NA,medium-sized,13,TRBJ1-1,TRBV11-2,TGTGCCAGCAGCTTAGATTTAGGTGCTGAAGCTTTCTTT,CASSLDLGAEAFF
TRBD1,NA,14,TRBJ2-1,TRBV5-6,TGTGCCAGCAGCTTTGGGACAGGGGGTTATGAGCAGTTCTTC,CASSFGTGGYEQFF
NA,NA,14,TRBJ1-1,TRBV4-3,TGCGCCAGCAGCCAAGATGCAGGGGTCACTGAAGCTTTCTTT,CASSQDAGVTEAFF
TRBD1,NA,14,TRBJ1-5,TRBV25-1,TGTGCCAGCCAGGGACAGGCAAGAGTTTGGCCCCAGCATTTT,CASQGQARVWPQHF
NA,few,15,TRBJ2-1,TRBV29-1,TGCAGCGTTGAACTTGACGGGATGCTTTACAATGAGCAGTTCTTC,CSVELDGMLYNEQFF
NA,few,14,TRBJ2-2,TRBV27,TGTGCCAGCAGTTGGCAGGGGAACACCGGGGAGCTGTTTTTT,CASSWQGNTGELFF
NA,NA,12,TRBJ2-2,TRBV30,TGTGCCTGGAGTGGGTTGGCCGGGGAGCTGTTTTTT,CAWSGLAGELFF
TRBD2,NA,18,TRBJ2-5,TRBV6-1,TGTGCCAGCAGTGCTGGGACTAGCGGGGGTCCCGGGGCGGGGACCCAGTACTTC,CASSAGTSGGPGAGTQYF
NA,few,14,TRBJ1-6,TRBV9,TGTGCCAGCAGCGTAGACGATCCTAATTCACCCCTCCACTTT,CASSVDDPNSPLHF
NA,NA,12,TRBJ2-7,TRBV5-6,TGTGCCAGCAGCTCGGACAGTGCGGGGCAGTACTTC,CASSSDSAGQYF
NA,NA,14,TRBJ1-2,TRBV27,TGTGCCAGCAGCCCACAGGGACCGATCTATGGCTACACCTTC,CASSPQGPIYGYTF
NA,few,16,TRBJ2-7,TRBV18,TGTGCCAGCTCCCTCCCGCGTGGTGCTGGGACCTACGAGCAGTACTTC,CASSLPRGAGTYEQYF
NA,NA,15,TRBJ1-2,TRBV6-5,TGTGCCAGCACCAAAGCGATAGATCCTAGGGATGGCTACACCTTC,CASTKAIDPRDGYTF
NA,NA,14,TRBJ1-5,TRBV6-6,TGTGCCAGCCTACCGGTGGGAGGGGGTCAGCCCCAGCATTTT,CASLPVGGGQPQHF
NA,NA,12,TRBJ2-3,TRBV30,TGTGCCTGGAGTGAATTCACAGATACGCAGTATTTT,CAWSEFTDTQYF
NA,NA,14,TRBJ2-1,TRBV2,TGTGCCAGCACGCGGGGCTCTAGATCCAATGAGCAGTTCTTC,CASTRGSRSNEQFF
NA,NA,12,TRBJ1-1,TRBV27,TGTGCCAGCAGTCTGCTCGGGGATGAAGCTTTCTTT,CASSLLGDEAFF
TRBD1,NA,13,TRBJ2-1,TRBV6-5,TGTGCCAGCAGTACTACAGGGGCCAATGAGCAGTTCTTC,CASSTTGANEQFF
NA,NA,16,TRBJ2-5,TRBV7-9,TGTGCCAGCAGCTCCCCCGGGGGGCACTACCAAGAGACCCAGTACTTC,CASSSPGGHYQETQYF
TRBD1,NA,15,TRBJ1-2,TRBV7-8,TGTGCCAGCAGCATGCCGGGGACAGGGAACTATGGCTACACCTTC,CASSMPGTGNYGYTF
NA,once,17,TRBJ2-3,TRBV2,TGTGCCAGCAGTGAAGCGCGAGGCAATCCTAGCACAGATACGCAGTATTTT,CASSEARGNPSTDTQYF
NA,few,12,TRBJ2-1,TRBV19,TGTGCCAGTAGTATCCCTGGCGATGAGCAGTTCTTC,CASSIPGDEQFF
NA,NA,12,TRBJ2-1,TRBV29-1,TGCAGCACCGCCGGGACTGCCAATGAGCAGTTCTTC,CSTAGTANEQFF
NA,NA,12,TRBJ1-1,TRBV13,TGTGCCAGCAGCTTAGACTATACTGAAGCTTTCTTT,CASSLDYTEAFF
NA,NA,15,TRBJ2-7,TRBV27,TGTGCCAGCAGTTTATCCCAGCCGCTTTTGAACGAGCAGTACTTC,CASSLSQPLLNEQYF
NA,NA,16,TRBJ2-7,TRBV2,TGTGCCAGCAGTGAGTCGGGGGGCGCGGGCTCCTACGAGCAGTACTTC,CASSESGGAGSYEQYF
TRBD1,NA,15,TRBJ2-7,TRBV5-1,TGCGCCAGCAGTCTCGGACAGGGGGTGGGTTACGAGCAGTACTTC,CASSLGQGVGYEQYF
NA,few,13,TRBJ2-7,TRBV30,TGTGCCTGGAGTGTACTTAGGAACTACGAGCAGTACTTC,CAWSVLRNYEQYF
TRBD1,NA,16,TRBJ2-7,TRBV23-1,TGCGCCAGCAGTCCCCAGGACAGGGGTCGGTCCTACGAGCAGTACTTC,CASSPQDRGRSYEQYF
NA,few,16,TRBJ2-5,TRBV29-1,TGCAGCGTTGAAGATCTGGTGGTCGGGGTCGGGGAGACCCAGTACTTC,CSVEDLVVGVGETQYF
NA,few,13,TRBJ2-4,TRBV27,TGTGCCAGCAGTTTCACGGTCTCTAAGGATCAGTACTTC,CASSFTVSKDQYF
TRBD1,NA,15,TRBJ2-1,TRBV9,TGTGCCAGCAGCGTAGGGGGACAGGGTGTCAATGAGCAGTTCTTC,CASSVGGQGVNEQFF
NA,NA,14,TRBJ2-1,TRBV5-4,TGTGCCAGCAGCCCTCGGGGGGCCTTTGATGAGCAGTTCTTC,CASSPRGAFDEQFF
NA,NA,14,TRBJ2-5,TRBV5-4,TGTGCCAGCAGCCTAGCCTCATTAGGGGAGACCCAGTACTTC,CASSLASLGETQYF
NA,once,13,TRBJ1-2,TRBV29-1,TGCAGCGCGCTGAGACAGAGTCTTATGGGCTACACCTTC,CSALRQSLMGYTF
NA,NA,14,TRBJ2-1,TRBV6-5,TGTGCCAGCAGTCTCTTGGGGGACGCCGATGAGCAGTTCTTC,CASSLLGDADEQFF
TRBD1,NA,18,TRBJ2-5,TRBV23-1,TGCGCCAGCAGTCACGAGGGGGAACAGGGGGGTGTCCAAGAGACCCAGTACTTC,CASSHEGEQGGVQETQYF
NA,NA,13,TRBJ1-2,TRBV27,TGTGCCAGCAGCCTCGGGGTACACTATGGCTACACCTTC,CASSLGVHYGYTF
TRBD1,NA,17,TRBJ1-6,TRBV27,TGTGCCAGCAGTTTCTCACCCGGGACAGGGAGTAATTCACCCCTCCACTTT,CASSFSPGTGSNSPLHF
NA,few,13,TRBJ2-3,TRBV13,TGTGCCAGCAGCCCGCCGGGCACAGATACGCAGTATTTT,CASSPPGTDTQYF
NA,few,13,TRBJ2-2,TRBV6-5,TGTGCCAGCAAAAACAGGGACGCCGGGGAGCTGTTTTTT,CASKNRDAGELFF
NA,NA,12,TRBJ2-3,TRBV29-1,TGCAGCGCGGACCAAGGGACAGATACGCAGTATTTT,CSADQGTDTQYF
TRBD1,few,15,TRBJ2-7,TRBV7-2,TGTGCCAGCAGCTTAGGAGGGGACAGCTCCTACGAGCAGTACTTC,CASSLGGDSSYEQYF
NA,NA,13,TRBJ2-7,TRBV29-1,TGCAGCGTTGAAGGATCTAGCTCCTACGAGCAGTACTTC,CSVEGSSSYEQYF
NA,NA,12,TRBJ2-7,TRBV7-9,TGTGCCAGCAGCCCGAACACGTACGAGCAGTACTTC,CASSPNTYEQYF
NA,NA,12,TRBJ2-4,TRBV4-2,TGTGCCAGCAGCCCGGGCCAAAACATTCAGTACTTC,CASSPGQNIQYF
NA,NA,15,TRBJ1-1,TRBV4-1,TGTGCCAGCACGAGGGACTTCCCTTATAGGACTGAAGCTTTCTTT,CASTRDFPYRTEAFF
TRBD2,many,14,TRBJ2-3,TRBV7-2,TGTGCCAGCAGTCGATTCGGGGGGGGAGATACGCAGTATTTT,CASSRFGGGDTQYF
NA,NA,15,TRBJ2-2,TRBV5-1,TGCGCCAGCAGGCCGACGGGACTCAACACCGGGGAGCTGTTTTTT,CASRPTGLNTGELFF
NA,NA,16,TRBJ2-5,TRBV15,TGTGCCACCAGCAGAGGCAGGACGGACGCGACAGAGACCCAGTACTTC,CATSRGRTDATETQYF
NA,NA,13,TRBJ2-5,TRBV4-1,TGCGCCAGCAGCGGGACCGGCCAAGAGACCCAGTACTTC,CASSGTGQETQYF
NA,few,13,TRBJ2-1,TRBV7-9,TGTGCCAGCAGCCCACGACGGTCCGATGAGCAGTTCTTC,CASSPRRSDEQFF